The 31 T cell receptor beta chains listed next were all sequenced from one sample in a study of neoadjuvant anti-PD-1 for oral cavity cancer. This sample's time point: after neoadjuvant nivolumab, at surgical resection. Sequencing used immunoSEQ multiplex PCR; TCRdb keeps in-frame clones, though not all of them. This sample yields 23,000 or so clones, of which more than 20% are seen a single time; 15% to 20% belongs to the top ten. The specimen comprised tumor tissue, sampled after nivolumab (anti-PD-1) treatment. These receptors were obtained from a person aged 35-80 years with oral cavity squamous cell carcinoma.

This chain links TRBV25-1 with TRBJ2-2; no definite D call. The CDR3 loop spans 15 amino acids. V was cut by 6 bases and J by 0 bases, with 11 bases left in between. Germline V gives CDR1 MGHDK, CDR2 SYGVNS. For the CDR3, the DNA is TGTGCCAGCAGCAATGACCAGACGAACACCGGGGAGCTGTTTTTT. The encoded protein is CASSNDQTNTGELFF.

This clone showed up just a few times. The chain uses TRBV5-6 and TRBJ2-3, with D hard to call. CDR1 SGHDT and CDR2 YYEEEE come from the germline V gene. With 4 bases removed from V and 6 bases from J, the gap between germline ends came to 12 bases. The CDR3 totals 13 residues. The CDR3 region is CASSHRVKDTQYF. In nucleotides, the CDR3 is TGTGCCAGCAGCCATCGGGTAAAGGATACGCAGTATTTT.

This clone was found a few times. The rearrangement links TRBV7-6 to TRBJ2-7; D gene uncertain. The CDR3 sequence is 13 residues long. Germline CDR1 SGHVS, CDR2 FNYEAQ. Trimming removed 1 base from V and 3 bases from J, with 7 bases in between. The CDR3 loop is CASSLGEVYEQYF. The CDR3 nucleotides read TGTGCCAGCAGCTTAGGAGAGGTCTACGAGCAGTACTTC.

This clone occurred a few times. The chain recombines TRBV7-3 with TRBJ1-1; D is perhaps TRBD1 (5 bases). V was cut by 6 bases and J by 0 bases, with 11 bases left in between. Per the germline V gene, CDR1 is SGHTA and CDR2 is FQGTGA. The CDR3 totals 14 residues. The CDR3 loop reads CASRRDRMNTEAFF. The CDR3, as DNA: TGTGCCAGCAGGAGGGACCGCATGAACACTGAAGCTTTCTTT.

Many counts were recorded for this clone. As DNA, the CDR3 is TGTGCCAGCAGGGTGACGATGAACACTGAAGCTTTCTTT. This translates into CASRVTMNTEAFF. The chain is built from TRBV2 and TRBJ1-1; D is unclear. Per germline, CDR1 SNHLY and CDR2 FYNNEI. Trimming removed 6 bases at V and 0 bases at J, with 8 bases between. This CDR3 contains 13 residues.

This chain links TRBV18 with TRBJ2-3, with 8 nucleotides matching TRBD2. V was clipped by 1 base and J by 0 bases; unmatched bases: 6. Germline CDR1 KGHSH, CDR2 LQKENI. There are 17 residues in the CDR3. In DNA form, the CDR3 reads TGTGCCAGCTCACCACGGCAAAGCGGGAGCAGCACAGATACGCAGTATTTT. It specifies CASSPRQSGSSTDTQYF.

This clone was counted between two and nine times. The gene calls are TRBV28 and TRBJ1-5; 12 positions match TRBD1. The V gene's germline CDR1 is MDHEN and CDR2 SYDVKM. V was pared by 7 bases and J by 6 bases, with 10 bases of the junction left unmatched. The CDR3 is 16 residues long. The CDR3 is CASNNRDRGQRQPQHF. In nucleotides, the CDR3 is TGTGCCAGCAACAACCGGGACAGGGGGCAGCGTCAGCCCCAGCATTTT.

This clone turned up a few times. The V and J genes are TRBV19 and TRBJ1-5; D gene unclear. This CDR3 has 17 amino acids. Deletions cut 3 bases from V and 4 bases from J, with 19 bases between. Germline V gives CDR1 LNHDA, CDR2 SQIVND (reference sequence). The chain's CDR3 is CASSIFFGSDSNQPQHF. CDR3 nucleotides: TGTGCCAGTAGTATCTTCTTCGGGTCGGACTCTAATCAGCCCCAGCATTTT.

V and J are TRBV9 and TRBJ1-4; D unclear. Trimming took off 0 bases at V and 7 bases at J, with 10 bases between the two ends. Looked up from germline, CDR1 is SGDLS and CDR2 is YYNGEE. The CDR3 consists of 14 residues. CDR3 region: CASSVGGNGEKLFF. The CDR3 DNA reads as TGTGCCAGCAGCGTAGGAGGAAATGGTGAAAAACTGTTTTTT.

This clone has at least ten counts. The genes are TRBV5-6 and TRBJ1-2, with 9 nucleotides matching TRBD1. The CDR3 is made up of 14 amino acids. Germline V lookup: CDR1 SGHDT, CDR2 YYEEEE. After removal of 3 bases from V and 1 base from J, the junction contained 1 base not matched to a gene. The CDR3 loop is CASSSDRGNYGYTF. DNA for the CDR3: TGTGCCAGCAGCTCGGACAGGGGTAACTATGGCTACACCTTC.

The V call is TRBV28, the J call TRBJ2-7; D remains ambiguous. CDR1 is MDHEN, CDR2 SYDVKM, per germline. Trimming cost V 2 bases and J 3 bases, with 8 bases left between them. This CDR3 has 13 amino acids. The CDR3 loop is CASSLPGLYEQYF. The CDR3 coding sequence is TGTGCCAGCAGTTTACCGGGCCTCTACGAGCAGTACTTC.

Here the CDR3 reads CAAGTGANVLTF. The CDR3 coding sequence is TGTGCAGCCGGGACTGGGGCCAACGTCCTGACTTTC. The V gene is TRBV30, the J gene TRBJ2-6; perhaps TRBD2 as D (5 bases). CDR3 length equals 12 residues. Germline CDR1 reads GTSNPN; CDR2 reads SVGIG (reference sequence).

The chain joins TRBV9 to TRBJ1-2; D is ambiguous. V was clipped by 4 bases and J by 4 bases, with 8 bases between them. The CDR3 totals 12 residues. Per germline, CDR1 SGDLS and CDR2 YYNGEE. CDR3 DNA: TGTGCCAGCAGCCTTTCGGCCTATGGCTACACCTTC. Translation gives CASSLSAYGYTF.

A few counts support this clone. The V gene is TRBV9, the J gene TRBJ2-7; no definite D call. The V gene's germline CDR1 is SGDLS and CDR2 YYNGEE. The CDR3 runs 13 residues. Trimming took 0 bases from V and 6 from J, leaving 10 bases between them. The CDR3 coding sequence is TGTGCCAGCAGCGTAGCTGGCAGGAGCGAGCAGTACTTC. As protein: CASSVAGRSEQYF.

This clone has just a few counts. This chain links TRBV9 with TRBJ2-5, with 7 nucleotides matching TRBD2. The V gene's germline CDR1 is SGDLS and CDR2 YYNGEE. This CDR3 is built from 14 residues. The junction had 7 bases not matched to a gene; V was cut back by 4 bases and J by 4 bases. This chain's CDR3 is CASSTPGGRETQYF. The CDR3 DNA reads TGTGCCAGCAGCACCCCGGGGGGTAGAGAGACCCAGTACTTC.

This chain uses TRBV7-2 with TRBJ1-2, with 7 bases lining up with TRBD1. V shed 5 bases and J 1 base; nucleotides not matched to a gene: 7. Germline CDR1 is SGHTA and CDR2 is FQGNSA. The length of the CDR3 is 15 residues. CDR3 DNA sequence: TGTGCCAGCAGCACCAGACAGGGAATTAACTATGGCTACACCTTC. It translates to CASSTRQGINYGYTF.

This clone has just a few counts. The chain employs TRBV30 and TRBJ1-5; tentatively, D is TRBD1 (6 bases). Trimming cost V 2 bases and J 4 bases, with 9 bases left between them. The CDR3 has 13 amino acids. Germline V gene data show CDR1 as GTSNPN and CDR2 as SVGIG (reference sequence). The CDR3 DNA follows: TGTGCCTGGAGTCCAGGGGAGAATCAGCCCCAGCATTTT. This gives the protein CAWSPGENQPQHF. The full variable domain, in which reference TRBV30 and TRBJ1-5 provide the parts outside the CDR3, is SQTIHQWPATLVQPVGSPLSLECTVEGTSNPNLYWYRQAAGRGLQLLFYSVGIGQISSEVPQNLSASRPQDRQFILSSKKLLLSDSGFYLCAWSPGENQPQHFGDGTRLSIL.

The V and J genes are TRBV4-1 and TRBJ2-7; no reliable D call. The V end lost 1 base, the J end lost 2 bases, and 15 bases lay between the germline ends. Per the germline V gene, CDR1 is MGHRA and CDR2 is YSYEKL. The CDR3 extends over 16 amino acids. The CDR3 region has the DNA TGCGCCAGCAGCCAAGGGAGTGGGCGACCCACCTACGAGCAGTACTTC. Translation gives CASSQGSGRPTYEQYF.

This clone occurred a few times. The chain has TRBV6-6 and TRBJ1-5; TRBD1 matches at 12 bases. In germline, CDR1 is MNHNY, CDR2 SVGAGI (reference sequence). This CDR3 spans 16 amino acids. V lost 5 bases and J lost 5; bases outside the gene matches: 7. As DNA, the CDR3 is TGTGCCAGCAGTACCTCCGGGACAGGGGGCTATCAGCCCCAGCATTTT. It encodes CASSTSGTGGYQPQHF.

The chain has TRBV5-1 and TRBJ1-1; 8 bases map to TRBD1. V shed 6 bases and J 1 base; nucleotides not matched to a gene: 5. CDR1 is SGHRS and CDR2 is YFSETQ in the germline V gene. The CDR3 sequence is 14 residues long. CDR3 DNA sequence: TGCGCCAGCACCCGTGACAGGGGGAACACTGAAGCTTTCTTT. Translating gives CASTRDRGNTEAFF.

The V call is TRBV11-2, the J call TRBJ2-5; unclear D gene. Trimming pared 5 bases from V and 2 bases from J, leaving 9 bases between. Germline values: CDR1 SGHAT, CDR2 FQNNGV. CDR3 length: 13 residues. The CDR3 DNA is TGTGCCAGCAGCCCCGACACTCAAGAGACCCAGTACTTC. The encoded protein is CASSPDTQETQYF.

The chain has TRBV19 and TRBJ2-3; D unclear. V dropped 3 bases and J dropped 14 bases, with 21 bases sitting between them. This CDR3 has 14 residues. CDR1 and CDR2 (germline): LNHDA, SQIVND (reference sequence). The CDR3 region is CASSIGPAYKILYF. The DNA for the CDR3 is TGTGCCAGTAGTATCGGCCCAGCCTACAAGATACTGTATTTT.

By sample fraction, this clone is medium-sized (0.01 to 0.1%). The chain has TRBV2 and TRBJ1-1; tentatively, D is TRBD1 (5 bases). V lost 2 bases and J lost 8, with 12 bases in between. The CDR3 runs to 13 residues. Germline CDR1 reads SNHLY; CDR2 reads FYNNEI. CDR3 nucleotide sequence: TGTGCCAGCAGTGAATCTGACAGAATGGAAGCTTTCTTT. Protein product: CASSESDRMEAFF.

In its sample, this clone was seen a few times. Here the CDR3 reads CASSLLSTYTGELFF. The DNA of the CDR3 is TGTGCCAGCAGCTTACTTTCGACTTACACCGGGGAGCTGTTTTTT. The genes are TRBV5-6 and TRBJ2-2; unclear D gene. The length of the CDR3 is 15 residues. V lost 2 bases, J lost 3 bases, and 11 bases lay in between. CDR1 is SGHDT, CDR2 YYEEEE, per germline.

This chain uses TRBV19 with TRBJ1-2; tentatively, D is TRBD1 (6 bases). Germline V lookup: CDR1 LNHDA, CDR2 SQIVND (reference sequence). The CDR3 totals 17 residues. The V and J ends lost 3 bases and 5 bases respectively, with 22 bases between them. The CDR3 spells CASSISTSAGATYGYTF. CDR3 nucleotides: TGTGCCAGTAGTATTTCGACCTCGGCAGGGGCTACATATGGCTACACCTTC.

The chain has TRBV27 and TRBJ2-5; D might be TRBD2 (6 bases). Germline V gene lookup returns CDR1 MNHEY and CDR2 SMNVEV (reference sequence). Trimming stripped 7 bases from V and 4 bases from J, with 13 bases between. This CDR3 comprises 13 residues. The CDR3 is CASTRDLGETQYF. Written as DNA, the CDR3 is TGTGCCAGCACCCGGGACTTGGGAGAGACCCAGTACTTC.

This clone occurred a few times. J is TRBJ2-6 and V is TRBV6-5; no clear D. CDR1 MNHEY and CDR2 SVGAGI come from the germline V gene. This CDR3 is built from 15 residues. The V end was cut by 6 bases, the J end by 1 base, with 10 bases between. The CDR3 DNA is TGTGCCAGCAGGACCGAGATATCTGGGGCCAACGTCCTGACTTTC. It specifies CASRTEISGANVLTF.

The chain carries TRBV28 and TRBJ2-1, with 8 bases lining up with TRBD2. The germline CDR1 and CDR2 sequences are MDHEN and SYDVKM. CDR3 length equals 14 residues. J lost 9 bases, V lost 5 bases, and 9 bases had no gene match. This CDR3 reads CASSVPGLVSEQFF. Here the CDR3 DNA reads TGTGCCAGCAGTGTCCCGGGACTAGTTAGTGAGCAGTTCTTC.

This clone is medium-sized by share. The CDR3 nucleotides read TGCGCCAGCAGCGTGCAGTGGAATGAGCAGTTCTTC. Translation gives CASSVQWNEQFF. V gene TRBV5-1 combines with J gene TRBJ2-1; unclear D gene. Looked up from germline, CDR1 is SGHRS and CDR2 is YFSETQ. V dropped 4 bases and J dropped 7 bases, with 9 bases sitting between them. The CDR3 is made up of 12 amino acids.

This clone was seen a handful of times. This chain uses TRBV18 with TRBJ1-1, with TRBD1 matching 7 bases. The trim removed 5 bases at V and 4 bases at J, leaving 10 bases unmatched. The CDR3 consists of 15 residues. In germline, CDR1 is KGHSH, CDR2 LQKENI. CDR3 DNA: TGTGCCAGCTCAGAGGGGAGGACAGGTCCCACTGAAGCTTTCTTT. This codes for CASSEGRTGPTEAFF.

The rearrangement uses TRBV30 and TRBJ2-7; D is unresolved. This CDR3 region has 14 residues. Trimming removed 2 bases at V and 12 bases at J, with 23 bases between. Per germline, CDR1 GTSNPN and CDR2 SVGIG (reference sequence). In DNA, the CDR3 is TGTGCCTGGAGTTTTGGGCAGGCTACGAGGATGGCGTACTTC. Its protein is CAWSFGQATRMAYF.